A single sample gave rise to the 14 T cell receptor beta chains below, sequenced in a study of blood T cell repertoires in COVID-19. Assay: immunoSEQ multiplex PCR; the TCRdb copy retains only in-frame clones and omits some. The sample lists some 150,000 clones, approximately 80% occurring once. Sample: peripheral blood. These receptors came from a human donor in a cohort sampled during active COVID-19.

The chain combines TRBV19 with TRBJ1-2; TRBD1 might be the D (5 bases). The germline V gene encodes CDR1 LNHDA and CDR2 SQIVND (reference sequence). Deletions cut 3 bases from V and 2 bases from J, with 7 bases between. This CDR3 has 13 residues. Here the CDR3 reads CASSISGNYGYTF. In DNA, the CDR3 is TGTGCCAGTAGTATTTCAGGGAACTATGGCTACACCTTC.

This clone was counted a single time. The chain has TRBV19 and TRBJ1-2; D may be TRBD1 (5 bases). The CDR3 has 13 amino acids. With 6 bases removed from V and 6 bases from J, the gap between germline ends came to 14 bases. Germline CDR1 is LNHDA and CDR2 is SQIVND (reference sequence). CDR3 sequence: CASRLQESNGYTF. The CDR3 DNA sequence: TGTGCCAGTAGACTACAGGAATCTAATGGCTACACCTTC.

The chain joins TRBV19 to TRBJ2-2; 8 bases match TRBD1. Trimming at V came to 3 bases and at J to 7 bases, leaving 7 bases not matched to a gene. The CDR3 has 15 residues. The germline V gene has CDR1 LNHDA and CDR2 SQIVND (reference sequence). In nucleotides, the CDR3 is TGTGCCAGTAGTATGGCGCAGGGGGCGATCGGGGAGCTGTTTTTT. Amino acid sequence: CASSMAQGAIGELFF.

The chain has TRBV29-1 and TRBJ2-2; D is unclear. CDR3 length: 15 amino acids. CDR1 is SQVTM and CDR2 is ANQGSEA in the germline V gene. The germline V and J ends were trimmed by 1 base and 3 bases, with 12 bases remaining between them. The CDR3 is CSVEGNAADTGELFF. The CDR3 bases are TGCAGCGTTGAAGGAAATGCGGCCGACACCGGGGAGCTGTTTTTT.

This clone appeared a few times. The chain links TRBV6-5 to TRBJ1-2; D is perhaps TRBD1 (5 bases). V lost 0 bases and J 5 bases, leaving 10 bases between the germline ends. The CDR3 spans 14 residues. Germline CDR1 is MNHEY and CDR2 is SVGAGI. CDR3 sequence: CASSYSAREYGYTF. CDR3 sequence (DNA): TGTGCCAGCAGTTACTCCGCCAGGGAATATGGCTACACCTTC.

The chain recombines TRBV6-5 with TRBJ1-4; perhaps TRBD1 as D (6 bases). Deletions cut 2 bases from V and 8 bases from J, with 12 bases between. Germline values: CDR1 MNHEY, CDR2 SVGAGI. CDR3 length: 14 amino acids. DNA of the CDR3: TGTGCCAGCAGTTACAGAGAAACAGGGGAAAAACTGTTTTTT. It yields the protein CASSYRETGEKLFF.

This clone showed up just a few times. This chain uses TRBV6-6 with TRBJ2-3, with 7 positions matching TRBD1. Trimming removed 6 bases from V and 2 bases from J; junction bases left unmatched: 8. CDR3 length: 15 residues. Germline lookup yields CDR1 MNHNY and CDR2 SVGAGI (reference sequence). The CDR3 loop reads CASRTYRGDTDTQYF. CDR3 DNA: TGTGCCAGCAGAACCTACAGGGGAGACACAGATACGCAGTATTTT.

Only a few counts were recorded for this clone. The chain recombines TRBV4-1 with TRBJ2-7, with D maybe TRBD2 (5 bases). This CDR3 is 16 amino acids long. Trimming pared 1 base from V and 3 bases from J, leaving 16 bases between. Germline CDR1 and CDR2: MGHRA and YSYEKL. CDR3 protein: CASSQVVIALSYEQYF. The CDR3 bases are TGCGCCAGCAGCCAAGTAGTAATAGCGTTAAGCTACGAGCAGTACTTC.

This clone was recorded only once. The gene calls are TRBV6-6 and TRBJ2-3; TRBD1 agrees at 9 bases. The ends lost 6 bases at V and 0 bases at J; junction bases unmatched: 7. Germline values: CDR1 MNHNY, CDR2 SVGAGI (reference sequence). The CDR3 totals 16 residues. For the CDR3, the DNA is TGTGCCAGCAGGTGGACAGGGGCTGGTAGCACAGATACGCAGTATTTT. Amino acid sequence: CASRWTGAGSTDTQYF.

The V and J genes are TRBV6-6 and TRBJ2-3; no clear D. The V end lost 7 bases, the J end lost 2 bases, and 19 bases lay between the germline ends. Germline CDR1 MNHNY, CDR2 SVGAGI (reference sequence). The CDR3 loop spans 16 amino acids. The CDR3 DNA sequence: TGTGCCAGCACTCGATATTCCTTTTGGCCCACAGATACGCAGTATTTT. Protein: CASTRYSFWPTDTQYF.

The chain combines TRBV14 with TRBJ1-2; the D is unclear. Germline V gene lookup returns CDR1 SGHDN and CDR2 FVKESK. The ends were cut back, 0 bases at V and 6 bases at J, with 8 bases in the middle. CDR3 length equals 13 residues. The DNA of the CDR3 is TGTGCCAGCAGCCAAGATTGGCAGAATGGCTACACCTTC. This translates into CASSQDWQNGYTF.

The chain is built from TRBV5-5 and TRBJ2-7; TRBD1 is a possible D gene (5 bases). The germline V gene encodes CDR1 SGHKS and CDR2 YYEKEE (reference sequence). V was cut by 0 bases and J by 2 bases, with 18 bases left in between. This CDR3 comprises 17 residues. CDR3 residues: CASSLVVVGQRTYEQYF. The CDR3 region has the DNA TGTGCCAGCAGCTTGGTCGTGGTGGGGCAGAGAACCTACGAGCAGTACTTC.

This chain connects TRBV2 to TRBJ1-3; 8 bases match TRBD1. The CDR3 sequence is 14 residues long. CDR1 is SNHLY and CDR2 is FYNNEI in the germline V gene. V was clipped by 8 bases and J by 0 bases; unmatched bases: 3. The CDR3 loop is CASGTGDSGNTIYF. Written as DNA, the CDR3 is TGTGCCAGCGGGACAGGCGACTCTGGAAACACCATATATTTT.

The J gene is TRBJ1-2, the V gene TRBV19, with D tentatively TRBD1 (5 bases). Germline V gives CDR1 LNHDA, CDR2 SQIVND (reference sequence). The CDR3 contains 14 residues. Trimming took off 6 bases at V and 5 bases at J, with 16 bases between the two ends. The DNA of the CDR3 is TGTGCCAGTAGCGCGGGGGTTGGCGGGTATGGCTACACCTTC. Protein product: CASSAGVGGYGYTF.